This T cell receptor beta chain was sequenced during a study of blood T cell repertoires in COVID-19. Looked up from germline, CDR1 is SGHRS and CDR2 is YFSETQ. There are 17 residues in the CDR3. The V end lost 6 bases, the J end lost 5 bases, and 26 bases lay between the germline ends. The authors' processing: Using reference gene primer amplification, nucleated cell counts were estimated. Profiled with immunoSEQ multiplex PCR; TCRdb holds only in-frame clones, not every one. V and J calls plus clone size are reproduced from that table; the DNA served to infer D and trimming. The sample gives under 250,000 clones, around 86% of which show up once; roughly 2% is in the top ten.

The specimen was peripheral blood. V usage is TRBV5-1 and J usage is TRBJ2-5; D might be TRBD2 (6 bases). This receptor was obtained from a man aged 25-40 years who had recovered from COVID-19. CDR3 loop: CASTPMMQGGTGETQYF. DNA of the CDR3: TGCGCCAGCACACCCATGATGCAGGGAGGAACCGGGGAGACCCAGTACTTC.